A selection of T cell receptor beta chains follows, all from one sample in a study of blood T cell repertoires in COVID-19. The data were produced by immunoSEQ multiplex PCR, yet TCRdb's version contains in-frame clones alone and is incomplete. This table has about 57,000 clones, approximately 78% appearing once. The source material was peripheral blood. Receptor source: a woman aged 80 or older with acute or convalescent COVID-19. Each CDR3 is given with its conserved first and last residue. A D gene is named only where the DNA matches it firmly. Clone size, where shown, is once, few, many, or a class for clones that have expanded.

>-|TRBV4-1|TRBD1|TRBJ1-4
CASSQGTGVANEKLFF
TGCGCCAGCAGCCAAGGAACAGGGGTAGCTAATGAAAAACTGTTTTTT
>-|TRBV5-1|-|TRBJ2-7
CASSLAPGSSYEQYF
TGCGCCAGCAGCTTGGCGCCCGGGAGCTCCTACGAGCAGTACTTC
>-|TRBV5-4|TRBD1|TRBJ2-1
CASSLEQGAVEQFF
TGTGCCAGCAGCTTGGAGCAGGGGGCGGTTGAGCAGTTCTTC
>-|TRBV6-6|TRBD1|TRBJ2-7
CASIGQGFNEQYF
TGTGCCAGCATCGGACAGGGGTTTAACGAGCAGTACTTC
>-|TRBV2|-|TRBJ2-5
CASSISRVETQYF
TGTGCCAGCAGTATTAGCAGGGTGGAGACCCAGTACTTC
>few|TRBV2|TRBD1|TRBJ1-3
CASSGDRVGNTIYF
TGTGCCAGCAGTGGGGACAGAGTTGGAAACACCATATATTTT
>-|TRBV2|-|TRBJ2-1
CASRTGYNEQFF
TGTGCCAGCCGAACAGGGTACAATGAGCAGTTCTTC
>-|TRBV5-4|TRBD2|TRBJ2-3
CASSPQTSGRADTQYF
TGTGCCAGCAGCCCACAGACTAGCGGGAGGGCCGATACGCAGTATTTT
>-|TRBV5-8|-|TRBJ1-1
CASSLGLNTEAFF
TGTGCCAGCAGCTTGGGTCTTAACACTGAAGCTTTCTTT
>-|TRBV5-5|-|TRBJ2-7
CASSLLDRTFYEQYF
TGTGCCAGCAGCCTTCTGGACAGAACCTTCTACGAGCAGTACTTC
>-|TRBV7-9|-|TRBJ1-2
CASSSPQVFRLDGYTF
TGTGCCAGCAGCTCCCCCCAGGTATTCCGTTTGGATGGCTACACCTTC
>few|TRBV9|TRBD1|TRBJ1-6
CASSAGTVNSPLHF
TGTGCCAGCAGCGCCGGGACAGTTAATTCACCCCTCCACTTT
>-|TRBV4-2|-|TRBJ2-2
CASSQVAGGTGELFF
TGTGCCAGCAGCCAAGTTGCTGGCGGAACCGGGGAGCTGTTTTTT
>-|TRBV7-2|-|TRBJ2-7
CASSSSAAAGEQYF
TGTGCCAGCAGCTCCTCCGCGGCTGCGGGTGAGCAGTACTTC
>-|TRBV16|TRBD1|TRBJ1-1
CASSHPGQGRTEAFF
TGTGCCAGCAGCCACCCGGGACAGGGGAGAACTGAAGCTTTCTTT
>-|TRBV5-4|TRBD1|TRBJ2-1
CASSTGQGYNEQFF
TGTGCCAGCAGTACTGGACAGGGCTACAATGAGCAGTTCTTC
>-|TRBV5-1|TRBD2|TRBJ2-2
CASKISGGPAGELFF
TGCGCCAGCAAAATCTCGGGGGGGCCCGCCGGGGAGCTGTTTTTT
>-|TRBV5-1|TRBD1|TRBJ1-1
CASSHSTGREAFF
TGCGCCAGCAGCCACTCGACAGGGCGTGAAGCTTTCTTT
>-|TRBV30|TRBD1|TRBJ2-2
CASPGQANTGELFF
TGTGCATCACCCGGACAGGCGAACACCGGGGAGCTGTTTTTT
>-|TRBV19|TRBD1|TRBJ1-2
CASSLDLGRGQGGYTF
TGTGCCAGTAGCCTGGACTTGGGCAGGGGGCAGGGTGGCTACACCTTC
>-|TRBV5-8|-|TRBJ1-3
CASSRGLTKYTIYF
TGTGCCAGCAGCCGAGGACTGACGAAATACACCATATATTTT
>-|TRBV10-2|-|TRBJ2-3
CASSKFPADGDTQYF
TGCGCCAGCAGCAAGTTTCCAGCGGATGGGGATACGCAGTATTTT
>-|TRBV5-6|-|TRBJ2-5
CASSLLHPPGGVQETQYF
TGTGCCAGCAGCTTGCTCCACCCCCCGGGTGGTGTACAAGAGACCCAGTACTTC
>-|TRBV4-1|TRBD2|TRBJ2-3
CASSQDPTGGIPTDTQYF
TGCGCCAGCAGCCAAGATCCGACGGGGGGGATCCCCACAGATACGCAGTATTTT
>-|TRBV3-1/TRBV3-2|TRBD1|TRBJ1-4
CASSPTDRGGEKLFF
TGTGCCAGCAGCCCCACCGACAGGGGGGGTGAAAAACTGTTTTTT
>few|TRBV5-1|-|TRBJ2-1
CASSLVTGAYNEQFF
TGCGCCAGCAGCTTGGTGACGGGAGCCTACAATGAGCAGTTCTTC
>-|TRBV3-1/TRBV3-2|-|TRBJ1-2
CASSQRGVWGYTF
TGTGCCAGCAGCCAACGGGGGGTCTGGGGCTACACCTTC
>-|TRBV7-2|TRBD2|TRBJ2-1
CASSPGGAGGYNEQFF
TGTGCCAGCAGCCCTGGCGGAGCGGGGGGTTACAATGAGCAGTTCTTC
>-|TRBV6-5|-|TRBJ1-1
CASSYSKGVLNTEAFF
TGTGCCAGCAGTTACTCGAAGGGGGTTTTGAACACTGAAGCTTTCTTT
>-|TRBV19|-|TRBJ2-1
CASSNTGYNEQFF
TGTGCCAGTTCTAACACAGGCTACAATGAGCAGTTCTTC
>-|TRBV4-1|TRBD2|TRBJ2-7
CASSLPTSARYEQYF
TGCGCCAGCAGCCTACCCACTAGCGCTCGCTACGAGCAGTACTTC
>-|TRBV5-8|TRBD1|TRBJ2-3
CASSLGTGPLTDTQYF
TGTGCCAGCAGCTTGGGGACAGGGCCACTCACAGATACGCAGTATTTT
>-|TRBV20-1|-|TRBJ2-5
CSAGVQETQYF
TGCAGTGCCGGGGTACAAGAGACCCAGTACTTC
>medium-sized|TRBV27|-|TRBJ2-3
CASSLSRPDTQYF
TGTGCCAGCAGTTTATCGCGCCCAGATACGCAGTATTTT
>-|TRBV21-1|-|TRBJ1-3
CASSNQSDRVHGNTIYF
TGTGCCAGCAGCAATCAATCTGACAGGGTTCACGGAAACACCATATATTTT
>-|TRBV19|TRBD2|TRBJ2-3
CASRGGARGADTQYF
TGTGCCAGTAGGGGAGGGGCTAGAGGGGCAGATACGCAGTATTTT
>once|TRBV15|-|TRBJ1-2
CATSRGGGNYGYTF
TGTGCCACCAGCAGAGGGGGGGGAAACTATGGCTACACCTTC
>-|TRBV6-5|TRBD2|TRBJ2-2
CASSLSGGASGELFF
TGTGCCAGCAGTCTTAGCGGGGGGGCGTCCGGGGAGCTGTTTTTT
>once|TRBV12-3/TRBV12-4|-|TRBJ1-5
CASSSDSIRAQHF
TGTGCCAGCAGTTCGGACAGTATCAGGGCCCAGCATTTT
>-|TRBV6-1|-|TRBJ1-1
CASSDRGSGPTEAFF
TGTGCCAGCAGTGACAGGGGCTCGGGACCTACTGAAGCTTTCTTT
>-|TRBV3-1/TRBV3-2|TRBD2|TRBJ2-3
CASRDYLTDTQYF
TGTGCCAGCCGGGACTATCTCACAGATACGCAGTATTTT
>-|TRBV18|-|TRBJ2-7
CASFQGVSYEQYF
TGTGCCAGCTTCCAAGGAGTTTCCTACGAGCAGTACTTC
>-|TRBV6-6|TRBD1|TRBJ2-1
CASSPGQALNEQFF
TGTGCCAGCAGCCCGGGACAGGCCCTCAATGAGCAGTTCTTC
>-|TRBV28|-|TRBJ1-1
CASRQASPMNTEAFF
TGTGCCAGCAGACAGGCGTCCCCCATGAACACTGAAGCTTTCTTT
>-|TRBV5-6|TRBD1|TRBJ2-2
CASSLDWSDRGTGELFF
TGTGCCAGCAGCTTGGACTGGTCGGACAGGGGCACCGGGGAGCTGTTTTTT
>-|TRBV11-2|-|TRBJ1-5
CASSLSTMQPQHF
TGTGCCAGCAGCTTGAGTACGATGCAGCCCCAGCATTTT
>-|TRBV6-7|TRBD2|TRBJ2-5
CASSYSPGTSGRETQYF
TGTGCCAGCAGTTACTCCCCCGGGACTAGCGGGCGGGAGACCCAGTACTTC
>few|TRBV9|-|TRBJ1-1
CASSVAPGTNNTEAFF
TGTGCCAGCAGCGTAGCTCCGGGGACAAATAACACTGAAGCTTTCTTT